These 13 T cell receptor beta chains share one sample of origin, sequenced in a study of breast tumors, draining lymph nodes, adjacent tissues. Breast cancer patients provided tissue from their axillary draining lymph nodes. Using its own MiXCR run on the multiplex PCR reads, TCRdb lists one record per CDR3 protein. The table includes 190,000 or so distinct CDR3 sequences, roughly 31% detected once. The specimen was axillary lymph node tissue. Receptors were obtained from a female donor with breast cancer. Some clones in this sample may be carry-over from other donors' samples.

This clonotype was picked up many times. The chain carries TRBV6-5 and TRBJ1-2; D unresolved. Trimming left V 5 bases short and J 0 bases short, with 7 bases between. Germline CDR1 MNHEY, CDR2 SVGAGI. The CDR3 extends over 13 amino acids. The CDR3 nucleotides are TGTGCCAGCAGTGTTAAAGCTAACTATGGCTACACCTTC. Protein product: CASSVKANYGYTF.

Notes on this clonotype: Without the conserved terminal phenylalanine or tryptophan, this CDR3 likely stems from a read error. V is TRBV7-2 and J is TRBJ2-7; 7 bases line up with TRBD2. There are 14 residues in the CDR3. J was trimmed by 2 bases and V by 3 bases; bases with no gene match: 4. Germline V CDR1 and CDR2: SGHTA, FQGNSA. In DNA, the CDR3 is TGTGCCAGCAGCTTGACGGGAGGTACCTACGAGCAGTACCTC. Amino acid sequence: CASSLTGGTYEQYL.

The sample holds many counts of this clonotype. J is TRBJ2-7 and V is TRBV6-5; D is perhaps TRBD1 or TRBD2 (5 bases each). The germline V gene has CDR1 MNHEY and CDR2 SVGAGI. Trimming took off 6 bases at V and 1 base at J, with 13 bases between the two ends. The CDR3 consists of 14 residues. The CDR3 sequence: CASSAGTGSYEQYF. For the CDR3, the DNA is TGTGCCAGCAGCGCCGGGACCGGGTCCTACGAGCAGTACTTC.

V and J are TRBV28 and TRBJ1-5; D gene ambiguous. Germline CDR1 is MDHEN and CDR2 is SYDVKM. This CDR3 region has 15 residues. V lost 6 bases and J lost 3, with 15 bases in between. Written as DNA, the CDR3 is TGTGCCAGCAGCGTAAGGTGGCAGCTCAATCAGCCCCAGCATTTT. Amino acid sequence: CASSVRWQLNQPQHF.

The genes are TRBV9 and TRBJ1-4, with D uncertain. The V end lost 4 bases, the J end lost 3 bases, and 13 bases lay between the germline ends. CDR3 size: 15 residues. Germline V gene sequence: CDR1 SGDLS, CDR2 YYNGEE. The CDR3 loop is CASSSPGRANEKLFF. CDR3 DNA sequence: TGTGCCAGCAGCTCCCCGGGGAGGGCTAATGAAAAACTGTTTTTT.

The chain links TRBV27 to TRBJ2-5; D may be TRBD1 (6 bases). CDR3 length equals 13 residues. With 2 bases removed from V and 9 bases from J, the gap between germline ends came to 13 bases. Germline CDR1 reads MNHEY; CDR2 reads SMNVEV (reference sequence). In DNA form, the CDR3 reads TGTGCCAGCAGTTTAGGGGGCAATCAGCCCCAGTACTTC. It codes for CASSLGGNQPQYF.

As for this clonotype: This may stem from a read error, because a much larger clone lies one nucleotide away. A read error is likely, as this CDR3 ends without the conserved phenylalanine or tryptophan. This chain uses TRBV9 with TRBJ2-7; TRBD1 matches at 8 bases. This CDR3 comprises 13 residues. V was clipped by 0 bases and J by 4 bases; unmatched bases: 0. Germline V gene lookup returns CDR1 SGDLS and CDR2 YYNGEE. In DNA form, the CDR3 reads TGTGCCAGCAGCGTAGACAGGGGGTACGAGCAGTACTCC. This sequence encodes CASSVDRGYEQYS.

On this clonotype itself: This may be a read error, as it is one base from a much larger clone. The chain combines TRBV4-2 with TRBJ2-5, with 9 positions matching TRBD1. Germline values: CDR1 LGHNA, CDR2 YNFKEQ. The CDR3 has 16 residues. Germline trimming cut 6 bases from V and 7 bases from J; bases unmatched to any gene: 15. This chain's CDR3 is CASRPPLGQGEGTQYF. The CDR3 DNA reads TGTGCCAGCAGGCCCCCGTTGGGACAGGGAGAAGGGACCCAGTACTTC.

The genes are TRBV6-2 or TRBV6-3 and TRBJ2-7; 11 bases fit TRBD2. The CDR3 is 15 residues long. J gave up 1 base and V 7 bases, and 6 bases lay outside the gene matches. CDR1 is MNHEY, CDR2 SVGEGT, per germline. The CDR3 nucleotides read TGTGCCAGCACTCCTGGGACTAGCGGTTCCTACGAGCAGTACTTC. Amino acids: CASTPGTSGSYEQYF.

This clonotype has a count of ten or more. CDR3 region: CASSARTGSTDTQYF. DNA for the CDR3: TGTGCCAGCAGCGCCCGGACCGGAAGCACAGATACGCAGTATTTT. The chain links TRBV13 to TRBJ2-3; D uncertain. The CDR3 totals 15 residues. V gave up 5 bases and J gave up 0 bases, with 12 bases separating them. Per the germline V gene, CDR1 is PRHDT and CDR2 is FYEKMQ (reference sequence).

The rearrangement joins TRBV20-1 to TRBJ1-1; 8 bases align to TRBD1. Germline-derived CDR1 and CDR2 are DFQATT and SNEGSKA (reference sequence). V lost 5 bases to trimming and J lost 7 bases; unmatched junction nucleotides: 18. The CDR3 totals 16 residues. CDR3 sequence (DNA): TGCAGTGCTCCCGTCCCAACAGGGGGAGACTACAATGAAGCTTTCTTT. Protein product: CSAPVPTGGDYNEAFF.

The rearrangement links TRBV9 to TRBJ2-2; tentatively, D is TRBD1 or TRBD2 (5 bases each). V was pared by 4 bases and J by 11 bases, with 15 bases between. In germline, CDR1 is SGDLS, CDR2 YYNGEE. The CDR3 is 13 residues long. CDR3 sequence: CASSRDDSYELFF. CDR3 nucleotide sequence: TGTGCCAGCAGCCGGGACGACTCCTACGAGCTGTTTTTT.

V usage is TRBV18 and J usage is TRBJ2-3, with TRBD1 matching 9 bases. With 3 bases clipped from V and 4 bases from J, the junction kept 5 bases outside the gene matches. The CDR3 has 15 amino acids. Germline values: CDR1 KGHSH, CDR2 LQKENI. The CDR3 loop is CASSPGQGGADTQYF. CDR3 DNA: TGTGCCAGCTCACCGGGACAGGGTGGCGCAGATACGCAGTATTTT.